This T cell receptor (beta chain) was identified in a study of cytomegalovirus exposure and HLA in healthy donors. It was with 60 Vbeta and 13 Jbeta primers that the PCR ran. The data were produced by immunoSEQ multiplex PCR, yet TCRdb's version contains in-frame clones alone and is incomplete. The sample has around 140,000 clones, over 60% seen once. The specimen was PBMCs. The source is a woman in her late teens or twenties in good health and CMV-seronegative.

The CDR3 spells CASRGQSPYNEQFF. The CDR3 nucleotides read TGTGCCAGCAGGGGACAGAGCCCCTACAATGAGCAGTTCTTC. The rearrangement links TRBV2 to TRBJ2-1; 7 positions match TRBD1. Germline CDR1 SNHLY, CDR2 FYNNEI. This CDR3 has 14 amino acids. V shed 6 bases and J 2 bases; nucleotides not matched to a gene: 4.